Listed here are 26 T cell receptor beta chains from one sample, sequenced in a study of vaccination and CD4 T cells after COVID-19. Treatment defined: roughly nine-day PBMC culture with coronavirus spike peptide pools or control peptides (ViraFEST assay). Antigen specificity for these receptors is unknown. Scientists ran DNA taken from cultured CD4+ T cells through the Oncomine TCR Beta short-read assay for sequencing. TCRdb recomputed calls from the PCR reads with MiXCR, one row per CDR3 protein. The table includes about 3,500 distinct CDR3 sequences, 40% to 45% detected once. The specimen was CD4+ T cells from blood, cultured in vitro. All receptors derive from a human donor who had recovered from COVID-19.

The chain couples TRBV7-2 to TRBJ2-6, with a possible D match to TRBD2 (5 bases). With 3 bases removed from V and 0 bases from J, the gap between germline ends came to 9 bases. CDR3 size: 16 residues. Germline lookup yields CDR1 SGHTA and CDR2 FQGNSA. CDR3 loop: CASSLRVLSGANVLTF. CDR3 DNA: TGTGCCAGCAGCTTGAGGGTTCTCTCTGGGGCCAACGTCCTGACTTTC.

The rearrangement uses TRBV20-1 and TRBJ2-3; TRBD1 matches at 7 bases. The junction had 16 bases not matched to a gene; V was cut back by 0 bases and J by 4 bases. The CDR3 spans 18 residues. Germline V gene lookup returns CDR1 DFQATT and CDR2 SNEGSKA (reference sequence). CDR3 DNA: TGCAGTGCTAGAGATCCACGCAGTAGGCAGGGGGTCGCAGATACGCAGTATTTT. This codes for CSARDPRSRQGVADTQYF.

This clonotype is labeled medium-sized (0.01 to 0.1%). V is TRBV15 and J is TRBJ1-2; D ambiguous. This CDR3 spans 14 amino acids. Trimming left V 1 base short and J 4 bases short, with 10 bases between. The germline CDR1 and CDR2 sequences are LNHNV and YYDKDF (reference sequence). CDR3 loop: CATSRGEGSYGYTF. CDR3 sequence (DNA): TGTGCCACCAGCAGAGGGGAGGGAAGCTATGGCTACACCTTC.

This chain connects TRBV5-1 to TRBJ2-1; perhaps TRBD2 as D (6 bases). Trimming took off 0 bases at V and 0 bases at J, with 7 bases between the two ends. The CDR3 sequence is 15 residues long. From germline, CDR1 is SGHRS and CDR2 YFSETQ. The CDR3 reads CASSLAGDSYNEQFF. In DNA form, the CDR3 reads TGCGCCAGCAGCTTGGCGGGGGACTCCTACAATGAGCAGTTCTTC.

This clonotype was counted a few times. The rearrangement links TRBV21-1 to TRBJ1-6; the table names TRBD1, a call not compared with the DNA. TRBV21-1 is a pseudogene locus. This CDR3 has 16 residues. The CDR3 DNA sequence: TGTGCCAGCAGCAAAGGTGCCGGACAGGAGGATTCACCCCTCCACTTT. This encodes CASSKGAGQEDSPLHF.

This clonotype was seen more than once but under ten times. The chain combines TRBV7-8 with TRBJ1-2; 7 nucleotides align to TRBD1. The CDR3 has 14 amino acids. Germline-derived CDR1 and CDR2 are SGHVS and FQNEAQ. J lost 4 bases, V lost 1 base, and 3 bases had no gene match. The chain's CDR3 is CASSLGGTAYGYTF. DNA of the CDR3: TGTGCCAGCAGCTTAGGGGGGACAGCCTATGGCTACACCTTC.

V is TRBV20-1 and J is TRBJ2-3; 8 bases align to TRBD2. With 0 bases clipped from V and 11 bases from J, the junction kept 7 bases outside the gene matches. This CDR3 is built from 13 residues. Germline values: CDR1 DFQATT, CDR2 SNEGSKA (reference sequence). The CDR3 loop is CSARDLGGGRQYF. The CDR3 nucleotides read TGCAGTGCTAGAGATCTCGGCGGGGGGAGGCAGTATTTT.

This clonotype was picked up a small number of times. Written as DNA, the CDR3 is TGTGCCAGCAGCGTCGGAGCGAGCGGGAGAGAGACCCAGTACTTC. Amino acids: CASSVGASGRETQYF. The chain uses TRBV7-9 and TRBJ2-5; 8 bases align to TRBD2. The CDR3 spans 15 residues. V shed 5 bases and J 4 bases; nucleotides not matched to a gene: 9. Germline lookup yields CDR1 SEHNR and CDR2 FQNEAQ (reference sequence).

The CDR3: CASSSRDRGYGYTF. The CDR3 region has the DNA TGTGCCAGCAGCTCCAGGGACAGGGGATATGGCTACACCTTC. The chain is built from TRBV7-2 and TRBJ1-2; the match to TRBD1 covers 10 bases. CDR1 SGHTA and CDR2 FQGNSA come from the germline V gene. This CDR3 contains 14 residues. Trimming took 4 bases from V and 5 from J; bases not matched to a gene: 4. The variable domain in full, completed from reference TRBV7-2 and TRBJ1-2, reads GAGVSQSPSNKVTEKGKDVELRCDPISGHTALYWYRQSLGQGLEFLIYFQGNSAPDKSGLPSDRFSAERTGGSVSTLTIQRTQQEDSAVYLCASSSRDRGYGYTFGSGTRLTVV.

CDR3 sequence: CASSAGGLYGYTF. In DNA form, the CDR3 reads TGTGCCAGTTCCGCTGGGGGTCTCTATGGCTACACCTTC. This chain connects TRBV19 to TRBJ1-2, with a possible D match to TRBD1 (5 bases). Germline V gene lookup returns CDR1 LNHDA and CDR2 SQIVND (reference sequence). V was pared by 8 bases and J by 4 bases, with 14 bases between. This CDR3 is 13 amino acids long.

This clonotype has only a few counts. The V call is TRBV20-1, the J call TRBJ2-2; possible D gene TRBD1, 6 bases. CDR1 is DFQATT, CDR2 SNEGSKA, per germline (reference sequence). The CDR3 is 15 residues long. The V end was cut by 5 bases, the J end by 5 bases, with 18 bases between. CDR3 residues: CSALQGGTGTGELFF. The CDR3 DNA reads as TGCAGTGCTCTACAGGGCGGAACGGGGACCGGGGAGCTGTTTTTT.

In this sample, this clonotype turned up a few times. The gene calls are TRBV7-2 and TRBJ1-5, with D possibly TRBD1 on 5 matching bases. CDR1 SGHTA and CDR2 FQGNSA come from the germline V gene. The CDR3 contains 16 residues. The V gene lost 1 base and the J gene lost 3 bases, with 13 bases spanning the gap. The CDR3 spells CASSLEGLGSNQPQHF. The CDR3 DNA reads TGTGCCAGCAGCTTAGAGGGACTGGGGTCCAATCAGCCCCAGCATTTT.

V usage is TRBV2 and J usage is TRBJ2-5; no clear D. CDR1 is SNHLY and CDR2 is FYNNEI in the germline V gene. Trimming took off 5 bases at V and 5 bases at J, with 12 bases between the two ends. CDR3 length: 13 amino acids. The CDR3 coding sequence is TGTGCCAGCAGTATCGAGAGAGTGGAGACCCAGTACTTC. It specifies CASSIERVETQYF.

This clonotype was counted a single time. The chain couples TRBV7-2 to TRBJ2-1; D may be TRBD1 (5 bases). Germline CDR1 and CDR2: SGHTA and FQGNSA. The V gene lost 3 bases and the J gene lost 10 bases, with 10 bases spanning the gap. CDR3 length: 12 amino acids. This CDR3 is CASSFFRTEQFF. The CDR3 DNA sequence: TGTGCCAGCAGCTTTTTTAGGACAGAGCAGTTCTTC.

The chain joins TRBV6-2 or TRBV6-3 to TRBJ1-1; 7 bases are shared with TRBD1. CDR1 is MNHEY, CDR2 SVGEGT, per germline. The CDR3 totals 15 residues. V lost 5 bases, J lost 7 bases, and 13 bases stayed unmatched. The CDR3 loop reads CASSRTPTGDFEAFF. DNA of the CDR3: TGTGCCAGCAGTCGCACTCCCACAGGGGACTTTGAAGCTTTCTTT.

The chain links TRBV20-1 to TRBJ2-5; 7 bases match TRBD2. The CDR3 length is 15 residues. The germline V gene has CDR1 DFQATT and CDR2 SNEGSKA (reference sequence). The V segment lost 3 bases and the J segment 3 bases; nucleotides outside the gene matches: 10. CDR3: CSASLIGGRKETQYF. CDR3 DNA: TGCAGTGCTAGTTTGATCGGCGGGAGAAAAGAGACCCAGTACTTC.

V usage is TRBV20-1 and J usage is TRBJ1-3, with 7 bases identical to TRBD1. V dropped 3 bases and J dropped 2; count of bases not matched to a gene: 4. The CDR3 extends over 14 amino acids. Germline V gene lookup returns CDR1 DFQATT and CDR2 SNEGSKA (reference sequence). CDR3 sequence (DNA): TGCAGTGCTAGCAGGGGGGGAACTGGAAACACCATATATTTT. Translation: CSASRGGTGNTIYF.

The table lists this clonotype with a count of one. CDR3 nucleotide sequence: TGTGCCAGCAGCTCTTACTACGAGCAGTACTTC. Translated: CASSSYYEQYF. The genes are TRBV7-2 and TRBJ2-7, with D unresolved. Trimming shortened V by 4 bases and J by 3 bases, and 4 bases separated the two germline ends. CDR3 length: 11 residues. CDR1 is SGHTA, CDR2 FQGNSA, per germline.

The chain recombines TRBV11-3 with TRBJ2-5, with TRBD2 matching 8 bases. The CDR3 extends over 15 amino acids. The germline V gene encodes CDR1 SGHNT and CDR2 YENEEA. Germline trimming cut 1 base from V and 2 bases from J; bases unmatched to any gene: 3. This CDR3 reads CASSLGVAGQETQYF. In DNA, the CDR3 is TGTGCCAGCAGCTTAGGGGTAGCGGGACAAGAGACCCAGTACTTC.

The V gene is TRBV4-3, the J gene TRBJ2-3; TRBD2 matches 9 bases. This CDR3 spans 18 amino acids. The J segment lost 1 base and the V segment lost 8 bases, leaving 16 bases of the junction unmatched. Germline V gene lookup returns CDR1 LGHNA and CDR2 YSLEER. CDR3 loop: CASSRSLAGTGGTDTQYF. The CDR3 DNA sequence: TGCGCCAGCTCCCGCTCACTAGCGGGCACTGGGGGCACAGATACGCAGTATTTT.

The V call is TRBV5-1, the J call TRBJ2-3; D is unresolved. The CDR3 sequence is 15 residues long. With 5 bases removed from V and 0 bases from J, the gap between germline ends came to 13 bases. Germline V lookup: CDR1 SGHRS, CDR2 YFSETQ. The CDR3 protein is CASSKSVASTDTQYF. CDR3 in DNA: TGCGCCAGCAGTAAAAGCGTAGCTAGCACAGATACGCAGTATTTT.

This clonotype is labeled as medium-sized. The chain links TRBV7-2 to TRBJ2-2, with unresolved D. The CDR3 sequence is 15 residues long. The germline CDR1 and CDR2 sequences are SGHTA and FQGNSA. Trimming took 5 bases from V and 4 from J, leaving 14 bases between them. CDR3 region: CASSLRPGLTGELFF. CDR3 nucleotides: TGTGCCAGCAGCCTCAGGCCTGGGCTCACCGGGGAGCTGTTTTTT.

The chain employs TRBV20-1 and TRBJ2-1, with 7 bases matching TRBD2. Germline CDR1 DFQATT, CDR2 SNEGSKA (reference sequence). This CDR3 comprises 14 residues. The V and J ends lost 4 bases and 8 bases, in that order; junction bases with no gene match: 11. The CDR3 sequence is CSATTSARVYEQFF. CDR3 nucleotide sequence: TGCAGTGCTACAACTAGCGCGAGAGTCTATGAGCAGTTCTTC.

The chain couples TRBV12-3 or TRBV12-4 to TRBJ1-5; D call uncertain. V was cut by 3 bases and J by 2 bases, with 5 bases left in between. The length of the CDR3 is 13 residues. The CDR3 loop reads CASSFMGNQPQHF. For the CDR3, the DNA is TGTGCCAGCAGTTTTATGGGCAATCAGCCCCAGCATTTT.

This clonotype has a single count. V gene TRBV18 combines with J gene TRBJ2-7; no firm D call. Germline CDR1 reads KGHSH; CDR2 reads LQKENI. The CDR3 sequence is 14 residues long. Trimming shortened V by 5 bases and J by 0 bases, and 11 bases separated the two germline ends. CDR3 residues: CASSEQLSSYEQYF. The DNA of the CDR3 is TGTGCCAGCTCAGAACAGCTCTCCTCCTACGAGCAGTACTTC. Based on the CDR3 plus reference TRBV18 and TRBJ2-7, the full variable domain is NAGVMQNPRHLVRRRGQEARLRCSPMKGHSHVYWYRQLPEEGLKFMVYLQKENIIDESGMPKERFSAEFPKEGPSILRIQQVVRGDSAAYFCASSEQLSSYEQYFGPGTRLTVT.

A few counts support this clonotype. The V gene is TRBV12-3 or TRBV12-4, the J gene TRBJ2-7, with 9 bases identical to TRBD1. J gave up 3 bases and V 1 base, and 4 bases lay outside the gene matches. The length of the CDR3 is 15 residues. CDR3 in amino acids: CASSLGTGGIYEQYF. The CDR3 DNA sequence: TGTGCCAGCAGTTTAGGTACAGGGGGCATCTACGAGCAGTACTTC.